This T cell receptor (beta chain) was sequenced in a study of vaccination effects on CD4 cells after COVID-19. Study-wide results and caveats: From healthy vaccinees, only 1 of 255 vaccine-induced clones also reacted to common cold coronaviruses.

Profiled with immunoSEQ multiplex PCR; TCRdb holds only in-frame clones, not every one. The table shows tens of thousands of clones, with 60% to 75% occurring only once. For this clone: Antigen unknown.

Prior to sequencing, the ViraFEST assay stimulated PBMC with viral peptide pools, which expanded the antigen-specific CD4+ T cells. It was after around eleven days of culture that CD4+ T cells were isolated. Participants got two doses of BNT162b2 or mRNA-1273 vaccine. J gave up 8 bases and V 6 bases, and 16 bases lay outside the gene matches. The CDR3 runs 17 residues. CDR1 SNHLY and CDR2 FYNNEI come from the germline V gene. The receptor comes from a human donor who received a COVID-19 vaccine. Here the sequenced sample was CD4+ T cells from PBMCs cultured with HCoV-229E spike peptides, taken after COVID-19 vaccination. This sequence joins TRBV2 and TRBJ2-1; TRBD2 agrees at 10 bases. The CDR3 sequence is CASSRRASGGSADEQFF. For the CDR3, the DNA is TGTGCCAGCAGCCGGCGGGCTAGCGGGGGCTCCGCCGATGAGCAGTTCTTC.